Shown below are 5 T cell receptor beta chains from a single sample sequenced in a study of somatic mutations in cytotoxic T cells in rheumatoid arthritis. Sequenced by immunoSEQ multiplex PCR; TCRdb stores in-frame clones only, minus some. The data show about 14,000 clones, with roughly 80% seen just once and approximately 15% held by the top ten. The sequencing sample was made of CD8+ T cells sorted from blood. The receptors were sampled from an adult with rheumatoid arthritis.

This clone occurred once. CDR3 region: CASSQSGDTQYF. The CDR3 bases are TGCGCCAGCAGCCAATCAGGAGATACGCAGTATTTT. The V and J genes are TRBV4-1 and TRBJ2-3; D is unclear. The V end lost 2 bases, the J end lost 5 bases, and 5 bases lay between the germline ends. Per germline, CDR1 MGHRA and CDR2 YSYEKL. The CDR3 spans 12 residues.

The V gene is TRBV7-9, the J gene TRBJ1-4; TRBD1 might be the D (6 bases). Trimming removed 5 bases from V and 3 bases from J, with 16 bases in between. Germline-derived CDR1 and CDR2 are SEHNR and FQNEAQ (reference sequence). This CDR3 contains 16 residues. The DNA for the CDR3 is TGTGCCAGCAGCCACTCAACAGGGCCGGCTAATGAAAAACTGTTTTTT. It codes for CASSHSTGPANEKLFF.

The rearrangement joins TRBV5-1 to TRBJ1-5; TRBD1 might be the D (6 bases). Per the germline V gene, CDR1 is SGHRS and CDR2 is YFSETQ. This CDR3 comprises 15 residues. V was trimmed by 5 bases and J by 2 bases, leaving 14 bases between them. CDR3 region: CASSWRGAGNQPQHF. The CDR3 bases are TGCGCCAGCAGTTGGAGGGGGGCGGGCAATCAGCCCCAGCATTTT.

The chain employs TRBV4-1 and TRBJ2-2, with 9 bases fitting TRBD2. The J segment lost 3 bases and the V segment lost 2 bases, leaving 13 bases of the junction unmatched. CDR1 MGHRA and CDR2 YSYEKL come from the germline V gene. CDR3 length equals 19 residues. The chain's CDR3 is CASSQRAAASGKHTGELFF. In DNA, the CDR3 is TGCGCCAGCAGCCAAAGGGCCGCGGCTAGCGGGAAACACACCGGGGAGCTGTTTTTT.

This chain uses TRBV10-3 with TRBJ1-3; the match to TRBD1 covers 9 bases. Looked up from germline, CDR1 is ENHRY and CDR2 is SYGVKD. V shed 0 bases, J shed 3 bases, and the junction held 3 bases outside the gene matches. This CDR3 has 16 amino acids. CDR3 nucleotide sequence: TGTGCCATCAGTGAGTCGAGACAGGGGGTTGGAAACACCATATATTTT. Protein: CAISESRQGVGNTIYF.